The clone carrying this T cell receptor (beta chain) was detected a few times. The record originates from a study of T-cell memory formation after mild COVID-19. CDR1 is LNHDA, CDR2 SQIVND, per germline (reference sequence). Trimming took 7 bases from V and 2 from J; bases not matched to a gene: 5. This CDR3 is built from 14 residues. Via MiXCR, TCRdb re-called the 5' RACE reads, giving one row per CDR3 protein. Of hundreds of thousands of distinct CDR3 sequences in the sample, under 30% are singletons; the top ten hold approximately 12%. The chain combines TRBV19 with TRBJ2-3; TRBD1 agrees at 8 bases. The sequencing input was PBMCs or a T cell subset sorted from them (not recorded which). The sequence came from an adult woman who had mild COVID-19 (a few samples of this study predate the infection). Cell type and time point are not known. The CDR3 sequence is CASTMDRDTDTQYF. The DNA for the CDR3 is TGTGCCAGTACCATGGACAGGGACACAGATACGCAGTATTTT.